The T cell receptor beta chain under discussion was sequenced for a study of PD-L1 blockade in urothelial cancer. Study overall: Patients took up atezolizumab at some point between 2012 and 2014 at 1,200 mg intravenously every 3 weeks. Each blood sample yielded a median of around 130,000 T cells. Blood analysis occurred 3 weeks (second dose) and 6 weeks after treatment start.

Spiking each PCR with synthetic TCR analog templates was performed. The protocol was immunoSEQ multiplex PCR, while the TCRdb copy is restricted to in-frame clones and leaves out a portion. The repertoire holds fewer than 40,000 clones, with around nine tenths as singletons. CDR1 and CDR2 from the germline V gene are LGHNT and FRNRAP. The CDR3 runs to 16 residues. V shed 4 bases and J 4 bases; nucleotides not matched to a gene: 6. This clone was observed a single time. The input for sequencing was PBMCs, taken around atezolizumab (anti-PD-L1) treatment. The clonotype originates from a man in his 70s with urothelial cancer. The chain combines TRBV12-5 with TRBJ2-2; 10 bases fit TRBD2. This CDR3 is CASGSGAGGRTGELFF. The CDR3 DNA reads TGTGCTAGTGGTTCTGGAGCGGGAGGGCGCACCGGGGAGCTGTTTTTT.